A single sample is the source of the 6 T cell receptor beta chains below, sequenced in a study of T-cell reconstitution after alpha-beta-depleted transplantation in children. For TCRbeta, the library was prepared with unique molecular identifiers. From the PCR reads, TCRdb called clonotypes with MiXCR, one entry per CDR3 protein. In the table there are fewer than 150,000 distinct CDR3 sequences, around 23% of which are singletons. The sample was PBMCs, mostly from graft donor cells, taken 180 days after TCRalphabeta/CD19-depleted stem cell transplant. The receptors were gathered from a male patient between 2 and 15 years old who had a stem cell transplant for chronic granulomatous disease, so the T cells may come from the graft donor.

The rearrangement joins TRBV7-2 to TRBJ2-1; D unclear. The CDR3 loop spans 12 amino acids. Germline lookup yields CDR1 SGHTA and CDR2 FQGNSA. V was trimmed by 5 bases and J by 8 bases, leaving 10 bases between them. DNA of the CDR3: TGTGCCAGCAGCAAGGATCACTATGAGCAGTTCTTC. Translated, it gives CASSKDHYEQFF.

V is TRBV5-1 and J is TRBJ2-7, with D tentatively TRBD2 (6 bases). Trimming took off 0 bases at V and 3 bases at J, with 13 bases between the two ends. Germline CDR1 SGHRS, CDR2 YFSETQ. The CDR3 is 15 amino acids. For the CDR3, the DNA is TGCGCCAGCAGCTTGGAGTTGGGGGGATACTACGAGCAGTACTTC. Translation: CASSLELGGYYEQYF.

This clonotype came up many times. The DNA of the CDR3 is TGCGCCAGCAGCCCCCATACAGGGAGGGAAGAGACCCAGTACTTC. It translates to CASSPHTGREETQYF. The chain has TRBV5-1 and TRBJ2-5; tentatively, D is TRBD2 (7 bases). CDR3 length: 15 residues. The germline CDR1 and CDR2 sequences are SGHRS and YFSETQ. Deletions cut 4 bases from V and 3 bases from J, with 16 bases between.

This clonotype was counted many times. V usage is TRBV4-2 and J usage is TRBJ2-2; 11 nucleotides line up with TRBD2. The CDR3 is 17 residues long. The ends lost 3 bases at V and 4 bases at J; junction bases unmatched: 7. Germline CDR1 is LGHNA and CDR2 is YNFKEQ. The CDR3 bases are TGTGCCAGCAGCCAGAACTTAGCGGGGGGGGGCACCGGGGAGCTGTTTTTT. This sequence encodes CASSQNLAGGGTGELFF.

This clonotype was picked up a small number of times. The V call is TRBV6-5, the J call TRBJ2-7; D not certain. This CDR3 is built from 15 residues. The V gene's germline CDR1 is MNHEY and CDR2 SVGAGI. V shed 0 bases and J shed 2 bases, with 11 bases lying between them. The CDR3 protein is CASSYSWLTTYEQYF. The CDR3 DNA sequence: TGTGCCAGCAGTTACTCGTGGCTAACCACCTACGAGCAGTACTTC.

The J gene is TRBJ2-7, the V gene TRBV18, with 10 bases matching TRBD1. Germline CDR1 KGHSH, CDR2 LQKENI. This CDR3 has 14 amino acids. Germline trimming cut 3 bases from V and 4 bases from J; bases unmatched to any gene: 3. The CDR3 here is CASSPGQGEYEQYF. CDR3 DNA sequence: TGTGCCAGCTCACCCGGACAGGGGGAGTACGAGCAGTACTTC.